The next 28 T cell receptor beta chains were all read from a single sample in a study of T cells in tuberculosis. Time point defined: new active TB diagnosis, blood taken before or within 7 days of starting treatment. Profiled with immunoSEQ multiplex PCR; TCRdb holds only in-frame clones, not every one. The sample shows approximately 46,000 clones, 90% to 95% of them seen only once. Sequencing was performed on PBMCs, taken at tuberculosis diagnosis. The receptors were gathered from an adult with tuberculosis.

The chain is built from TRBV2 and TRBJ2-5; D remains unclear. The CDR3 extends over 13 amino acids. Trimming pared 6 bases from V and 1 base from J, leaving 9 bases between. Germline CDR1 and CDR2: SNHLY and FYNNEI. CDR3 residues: CASRAVVQETQYF. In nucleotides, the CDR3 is TGTGCCAGCAGGGCGGTGGTCCAAGAGACCCAGTACTTC.

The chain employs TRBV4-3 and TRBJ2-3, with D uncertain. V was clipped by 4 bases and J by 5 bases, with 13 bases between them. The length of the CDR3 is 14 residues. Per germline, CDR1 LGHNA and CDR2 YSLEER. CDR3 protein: CASSPQSSGDTQYF. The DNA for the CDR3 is TGCGCCAGCAGCCCCCAGTCTTCAGGAGATACGCAGTATTTT.

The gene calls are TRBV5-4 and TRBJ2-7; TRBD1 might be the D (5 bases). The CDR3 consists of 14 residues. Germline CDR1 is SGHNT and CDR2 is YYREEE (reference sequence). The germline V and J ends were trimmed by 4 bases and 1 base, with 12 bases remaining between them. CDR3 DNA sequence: TGTGCCAGCAGCACGGATACAGGTTCCTACGAGCAGTACTTC. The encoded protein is CASSTDTGSYEQYF. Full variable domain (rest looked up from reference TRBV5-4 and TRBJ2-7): ETGVTQSPTHLIKTRGQQVTLRCSSQSGHNTVSWYQQALGQGPQFIFQYYREEENGRGNFPPRFSGLQFPNYSSELNVNALELDDSALYLCASSTDTGSYEQYFGPGTRLTVT.

CDR3 residues: CASSFSQVTTYEQYF. The CDR3 DNA follows: TGTGCCAGCAGTTTTTCACAGGTTACCACCTACGAGCAGTACTTC. The V gene is TRBV27, the J gene TRBJ2-7; the D gene is possibly TRBD1 (5 bases). The germline V gene encodes CDR1 MNHEY and CDR2 SMNVEV (reference sequence). The CDR3 spans 15 residues. V was clipped by 3 bases and J by 2 bases, with 14 bases between them.

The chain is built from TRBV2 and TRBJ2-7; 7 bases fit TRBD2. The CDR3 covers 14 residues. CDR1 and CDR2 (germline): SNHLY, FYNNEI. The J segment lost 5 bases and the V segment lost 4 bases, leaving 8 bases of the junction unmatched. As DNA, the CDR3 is TGTGCCAGCAGTGTGAGCGGGAAGGTGAACGAGCAGTACTTC. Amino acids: CASSVSGKVNEQYF.

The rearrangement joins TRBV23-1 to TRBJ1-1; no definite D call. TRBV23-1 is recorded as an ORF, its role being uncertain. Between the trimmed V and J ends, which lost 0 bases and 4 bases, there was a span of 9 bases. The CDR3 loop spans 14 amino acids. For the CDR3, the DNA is TGCGCCAGCAGTCAATCGATGGAGTTCACTGAAGCTTTCTTT. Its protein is CASSQSMEFTEAFF.

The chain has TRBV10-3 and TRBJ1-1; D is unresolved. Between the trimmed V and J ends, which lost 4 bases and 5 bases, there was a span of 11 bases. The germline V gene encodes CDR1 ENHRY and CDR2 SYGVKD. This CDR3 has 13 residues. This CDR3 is CAISGRGMTEAFF. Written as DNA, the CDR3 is TGTGCCATCAGTGGTCGGGGAATGACTGAAGCTTTCTTT.

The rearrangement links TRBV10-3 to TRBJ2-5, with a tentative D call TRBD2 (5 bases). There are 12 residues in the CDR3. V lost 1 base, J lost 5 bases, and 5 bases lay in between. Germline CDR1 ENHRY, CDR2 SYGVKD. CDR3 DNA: TGTGCCATCAGTGAGTGGGAGGAGACCCAGTACTTC. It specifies CAISEWEETQYF.

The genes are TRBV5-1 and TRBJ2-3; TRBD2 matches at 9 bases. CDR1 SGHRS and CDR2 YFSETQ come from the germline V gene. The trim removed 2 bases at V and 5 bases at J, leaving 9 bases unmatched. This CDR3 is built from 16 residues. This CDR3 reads CASSFSSAGGGDTQYF. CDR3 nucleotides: TGCGCCAGCAGCTTTAGTAGTGCGGGAGGGGGAGATACGCAGTATTTT.

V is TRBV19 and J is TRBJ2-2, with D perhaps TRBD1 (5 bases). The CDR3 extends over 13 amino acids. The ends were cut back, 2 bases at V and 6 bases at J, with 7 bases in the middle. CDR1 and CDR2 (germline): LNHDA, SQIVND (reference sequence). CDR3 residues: CASSIKGPGELFF. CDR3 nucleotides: TGTGCCAGTAGTATAAAGGGGCCCGGGGAGCTGTTTTTT.

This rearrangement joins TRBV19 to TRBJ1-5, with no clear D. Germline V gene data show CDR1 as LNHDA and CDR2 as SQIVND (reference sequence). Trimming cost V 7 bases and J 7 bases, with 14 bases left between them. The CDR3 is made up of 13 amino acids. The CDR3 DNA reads TGTGCCAGTACTGTGGGCTCGGGGCAGCCCCAGCATTTT. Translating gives CASTVGSGQPQHF.

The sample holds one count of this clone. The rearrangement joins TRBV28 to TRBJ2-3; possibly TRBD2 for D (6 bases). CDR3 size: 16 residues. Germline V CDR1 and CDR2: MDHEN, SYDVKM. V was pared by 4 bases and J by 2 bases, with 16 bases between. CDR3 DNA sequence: TGTGCCAGCAGTTGGATGCCGGGACTTAACACAGATACGCAGTATTTT. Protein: CASSWMPGLNTDTQYF.

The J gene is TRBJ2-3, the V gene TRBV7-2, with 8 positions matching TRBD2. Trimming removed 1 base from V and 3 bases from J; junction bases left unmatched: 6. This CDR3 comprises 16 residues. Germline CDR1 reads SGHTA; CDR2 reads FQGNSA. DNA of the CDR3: TGTGCCAGCAGCTTAGAGTCGGGAGGGCCTACAGATACGCAGTATTTT. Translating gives CASSLESGGPTDTQYF. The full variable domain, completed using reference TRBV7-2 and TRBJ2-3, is GAGVSQSPSNKVTEKGKDVELRCDPISGHTALYWYRQSLGQGLEFLIYFQGNSAPDKSGLPSDRFSAERTGGSVSTLTIQRTQQEDSAVYLCASSLESGGPTDTQYFGPGTRLTVL.

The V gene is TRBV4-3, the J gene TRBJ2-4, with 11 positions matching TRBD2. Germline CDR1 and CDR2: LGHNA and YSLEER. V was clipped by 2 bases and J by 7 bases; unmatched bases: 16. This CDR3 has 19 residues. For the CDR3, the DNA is TGCGCCAGCAGCCAAAACCCTCCTCCTGTAGCGGGAGGGCATAACATTCAGTACTTC. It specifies CASSQNPPPVAGGHNIQYF.

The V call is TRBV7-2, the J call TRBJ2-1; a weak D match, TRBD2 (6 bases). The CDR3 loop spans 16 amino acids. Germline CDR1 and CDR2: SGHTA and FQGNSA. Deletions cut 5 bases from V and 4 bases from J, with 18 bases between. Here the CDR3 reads CASSPRREHDYNEQFF. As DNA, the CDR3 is TGTGCCAGCAGCCCAAGGCGGGAACATGATTACAATGAGCAGTTCTTC.

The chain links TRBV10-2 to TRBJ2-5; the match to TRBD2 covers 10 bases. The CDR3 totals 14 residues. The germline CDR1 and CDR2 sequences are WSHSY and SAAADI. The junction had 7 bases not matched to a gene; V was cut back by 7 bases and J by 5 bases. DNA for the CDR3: TGCGCCAGCAAAGCGGGAGGGCCTGTGGAGACCCAGTACTTC. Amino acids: CASKAGGPVETQYF.

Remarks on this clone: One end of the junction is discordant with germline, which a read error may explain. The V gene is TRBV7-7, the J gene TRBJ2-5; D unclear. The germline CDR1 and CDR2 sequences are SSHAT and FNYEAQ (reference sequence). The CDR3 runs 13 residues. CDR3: CASSFGPEETQYF. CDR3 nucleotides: TGTGCTAGCAGCTTTGGGCCAGAAGAGACCCAGTACTTC.

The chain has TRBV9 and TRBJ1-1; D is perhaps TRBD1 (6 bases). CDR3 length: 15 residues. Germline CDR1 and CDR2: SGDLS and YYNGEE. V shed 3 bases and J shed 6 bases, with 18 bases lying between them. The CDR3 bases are TGTGCCAGCAGCGCGGGACATAAGGTTACCGCTGAAGCTTTCTTT. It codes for CASSAGHKVTAEAFF.

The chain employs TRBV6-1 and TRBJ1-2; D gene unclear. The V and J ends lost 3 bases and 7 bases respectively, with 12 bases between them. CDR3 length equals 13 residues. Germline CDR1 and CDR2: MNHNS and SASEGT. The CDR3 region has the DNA TGTGCCAGCAGTGAGGCGGCAGTACGTGGCTACACCTTC. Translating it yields CASSEAAVRGYTF.

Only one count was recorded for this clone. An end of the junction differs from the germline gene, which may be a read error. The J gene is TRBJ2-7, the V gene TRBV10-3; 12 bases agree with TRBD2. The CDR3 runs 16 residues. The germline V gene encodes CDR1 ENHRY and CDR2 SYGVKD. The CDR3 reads CAISEQLTSGRSKQYF. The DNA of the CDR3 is TGTGCCATTAGTGAGCAATTGACTAGCGGGAGATCCAAGCAGTACTTC.

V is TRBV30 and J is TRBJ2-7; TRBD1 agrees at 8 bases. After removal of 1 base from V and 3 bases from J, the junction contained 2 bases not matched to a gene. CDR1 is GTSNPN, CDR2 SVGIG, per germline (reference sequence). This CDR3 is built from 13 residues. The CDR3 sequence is CAWSGTGSYEQYF. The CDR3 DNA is TGTGCCTGGAGTGGGACAGGGAGCTACGAGCAGTACTTC.

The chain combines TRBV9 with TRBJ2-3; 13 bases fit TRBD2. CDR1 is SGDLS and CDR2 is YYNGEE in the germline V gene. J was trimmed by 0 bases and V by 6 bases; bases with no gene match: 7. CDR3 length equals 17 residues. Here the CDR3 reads CASNQGGLAGSTDTQYF. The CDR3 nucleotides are TGTGCCAGCAACCAGGGGGGACTAGCGGGAAGCACAGATACGCAGTATTTT.

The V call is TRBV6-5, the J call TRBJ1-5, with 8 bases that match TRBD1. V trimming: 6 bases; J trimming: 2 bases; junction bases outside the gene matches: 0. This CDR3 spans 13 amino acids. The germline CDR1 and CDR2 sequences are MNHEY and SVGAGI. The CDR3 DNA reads TGTGCCAGCAGACAGGGGGGCAATCAGCCCCAGCATTTT. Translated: CASRQGGNQPQHF.

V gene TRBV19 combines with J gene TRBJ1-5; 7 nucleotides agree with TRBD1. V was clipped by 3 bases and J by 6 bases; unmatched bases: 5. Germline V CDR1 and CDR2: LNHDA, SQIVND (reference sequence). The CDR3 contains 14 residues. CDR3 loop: CASSIIQGGQPQHF. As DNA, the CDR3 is TGTGCCAGTAGTATTATTCAGGGGGGTCAGCCCCAGCATTTT.

CDR3 in DNA: TGTGCCAGCAGCTTAGTGGGACAGGGCAATCAGCCCCAGCATTTT. Protein: CASSLVGQGNQPQHF. The V gene is TRBV7-2, the J gene TRBJ1-5; 8 bases agree with TRBD1. There are 15 residues in the CDR3. Germline CDR1 is SGHTA and CDR2 is FQGNSA. Trimming took 1 base from V and 2 from J; bases not matched to a gene: 1.

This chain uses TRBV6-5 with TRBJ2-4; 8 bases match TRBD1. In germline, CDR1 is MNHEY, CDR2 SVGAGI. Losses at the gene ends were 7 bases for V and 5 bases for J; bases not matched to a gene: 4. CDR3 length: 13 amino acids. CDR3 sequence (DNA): TGTGCCAGCACCAAGACAGGGGAAAACATTCAGTACTTC. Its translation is CASTKTGENIQYF.

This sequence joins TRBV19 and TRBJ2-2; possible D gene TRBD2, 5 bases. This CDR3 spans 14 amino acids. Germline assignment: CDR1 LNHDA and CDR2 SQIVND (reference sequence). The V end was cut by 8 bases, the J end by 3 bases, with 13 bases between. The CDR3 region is CASRTRAHTGELFF. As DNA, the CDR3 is TGTGCCAGTCGGACGAGGGCGCACACCGGGGAGCTGTTTTTT.

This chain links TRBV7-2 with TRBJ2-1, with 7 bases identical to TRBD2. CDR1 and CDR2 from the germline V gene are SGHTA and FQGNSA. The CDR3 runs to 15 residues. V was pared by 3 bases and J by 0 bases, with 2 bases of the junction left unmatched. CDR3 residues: CASSLRTSSYNEQFF. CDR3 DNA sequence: TGTGCCAGCAGCTTGAGGACTAGCTCCTACAATGAGCAGTTCTTC.